The 23 T cell receptor beta chains presented below share a single source sample, sequenced in a study of T cell repertoires in cytomegalovirus infection. TCRdb reprocessed the reads via MiXCR and lists one record per CDR3 protein. The data hold more than 300,000 distinct CDR3 sequences, with approximately 30% observed a single time. These TCRs' antigens remain unknown. This specimen consisted of cultured PBMCs, obtained from culture after CMV antigen stimulation. These receptors came from a human donor in good health (CMV status not recorded). Some clones in this sample may be carry-over from other donors' samples.

This clonotype has a handful of counts. The chain links TRBV28 to TRBJ2-7, with a tentative D call TRBD1 (6 bases). Germline assignment: CDR1 MDHEN and CDR2 SYDVKM. This CDR3 comprises 14 residues. V lost 6 bases and J lost 0, with 12 bases in between. CDR3 loop: CASRTGKSSYEQYF. The CDR3 DNA is TGTGCCAGCAGGACAGGTAAATCCTCCTACGAGCAGTACTTC.

The chain employs TRBV6-2 or TRBV6-3 and TRBJ2-7, with D possibly called TRBD1 or TRBD2 (5 bases each). V lost 2 bases to trimming and J lost 3 bases, with 14 bases between them. CDR1 is MNHEY and CDR2 is SVGEGT in the germline V gene. CDR3 size: 15 residues. The CDR3 coding sequence is TGTGCCAGCAGTTACGCAAGGGCAGGGAGCTACGAGCAGTACTTC. Translation gives CASSYARAGSYEQYF.

The chain links TRBV6-2 or TRBV6-3 to TRBJ2-2, with 7 bases that match TRBD1. The CDR3 length is 15 residues. Germline lookup yields CDR1 MNHEY and CDR2 SVGEGT. Germline trimming cut 2 bases from V and 0 bases from J; bases unmatched to any gene: 0. CDR3 region: CASSYGTANTGELFF. As DNA, the CDR3 is TGTGCCAGCAGTTACGGGACAGCGAACACCGGGGAGCTGTTTTTT.

This clonotype was seen repeatedly, ten times or more. The V gene is TRBV7-2, the J gene TRBJ2-3; tentative D call: TRBD2 (5 bases). Trimming pared 0 bases from V and 1 base from J, leaving 5 bases between. The length of the CDR3 is 14 residues. CDR1 is SGHTA, CDR2 FQGNSA, per germline. The CDR3 loop reads CASSLAEGTDTQYF. The CDR3 DNA reads TGTGCCAGCAGCTTAGCGGAGGGCACAGATACGCAGTATTTT.

Notes on this clonotype: Compared with germline, one end of the junction differs, possibly owing to a read error. The chain uses TRBV19 and TRBJ2-1; TRBD2 matches 8 bases. CDR3 length: 18 amino acids. Germline CDR1 LNHDA, CDR2 SQIVND (reference sequence). Here the CDR3 reads CVSSITAPGGSSYNEQFF. CDR3 bases: TGTGTCAGTAGTATAACGGCCCCGGGGGGGAGCTCCTACAATGAGCAGTTCTTC.

Ten or more counts support this clonotype. V and J are TRBV7-2 and TRBJ1-3; TRBD1 matches 10 bases. After removal of 5 bases from V and 6 bases from J, the junction contained 4 bases not matched to a gene. CDR1 is SGHTA, CDR2 FQGNSA, per germline. This CDR3 contains 14 residues. For the CDR3, the DNA is TGTGCCAGCAGCACAGACAGGGGGCCAAACACCATATATTTT. It translates to CASSTDRGPNTIYF.

This chain connects TRBV12-3 or TRBV12-4 to TRBJ2-5; 10 nucleotides agree with TRBD2. CDR3 length: 14 residues. Trimming took 2 bases from V and 4 from J; bases not matched to a gene: 1. CDR3 DNA sequence: TGTGCCAGCAGTTTACTAGCGGGAGCAGAGACCCAGTACTTC. This gives the protein CASSLLAGAETQYF.

This clonotype was detected ten times or more. V is TRBV7-6 and J is TRBJ2-1; D remains unclear. Trimming pared 1 base from V and 1 base from J, leaving 8 bases between. Germline V gene lookup returns CDR1 SGHVS and CDR2 FNYEAQ. The CDR3 loop spans 15 amino acids. CDR3 nucleotides: TGTGCCAGCAGCTTAGGCCCTGGGTCCTACAATGAGCAGTTCTTC. The encoded protein is CASSLGPGSYNEQFF.

This clonotype was seen a handful of times. The chain combines TRBV7-2 with TRBJ1-2; 12 bases agree with TRBD1. From germline, CDR1 is SGHTA and CDR2 FQGNSA. V dropped 5 bases and J dropped 6; count of bases not matched to a gene: 7. The length of the CDR3 is 15 residues. In DNA form, the CDR3 reads TGTGCCAGCAGCACCTTAGGGACAGGGGGCGATGGCTACACCTTC. Its translation: CASSTLGTGGDGYTF.

This clonotype was detected only a few times. This rearrangement joins TRBV18 to TRBJ2-1, with D unresolved. This CDR3 is 15 amino acids long. Germline CDR1 reads KGHSH; CDR2 reads LQKENI. The V end lost 8 bases, the J end lost 2 bases, and 16 bases lay between the germline ends. CDR3: CASTPGAIPYNEQFF. DNA for the CDR3: TGTGCCAGCACCCCCGGCGCTATACCCTACAATGAGCAGTTCTTC. Supplemented by reference TRBV18 and TRBJ2-1, the full variable domain reads NAGVMQNPRHLVRRRGQEARLRCSPMKGHSHVYWYRQLPEEGLKFMVYLQKENIIDESGMPKERFSAEFPKEGPSILRIQQVVRGDSAAYFCASTPGAIPYNEQFFGPGTRLTVL.

The chain combines TRBV4-1 with TRBJ2-7; D possibly corresponds to TRBD2 (6 bases). The CDR3 runs to 14 residues. Trimming shortened V by 3 bases and J by 5 bases, and 14 bases separated the two germline ends. CDR1 MGHRA and CDR2 YSYEKL come from the germline V gene. The DNA for the CDR3 is TGCGCCAGCAGCCAGGCGGGAACTCTCGACGAGCAGTACGTC. Translated: CASSQAGTLDEQYV.

This clonotype has only a few counts. The chain uses TRBV28 and TRBJ2-2; D unclear. Deletions cut 7 bases from V and 1 base from J, with 7 bases between. The CDR3 totals 13 residues. Germline V gene data show CDR1 as MDHEN and CDR2 as SYDVKM. DNA for the CDR3: TGTGCCAGCAAAGTTGGGAACACCGGGGAGCTGTTTTTT. It encodes CASKVGNTGELFF. The full variable domain, with the rest looked up from reference TRBV28 and TRBJ2-2, is DVKVTQSSRYLVKRTGEKVFLECVQDMDHENMFWYRQDPGLGLRLIYFSYDVKMKEKGDIPEGYSVSREKKERFSLILESASTNQTSMYLCASKVGNTGELFFGEGSRLTVL.

The gene calls are TRBV27 and TRBJ2-3; 10 nucleotides match TRBD1. Germline trimming cut 3 bases from V and 5 bases from J; bases unmatched to any gene: 5. CDR1 is MNHEY, CDR2 SMNVEV, per germline (reference sequence). The length of the CDR3 is 15 residues. The CDR3 here is CASSLGQGRLDTQYF. CDR3 bases: TGTGCCAGCAGTTTGGGACAGGGGAGGCTAGATACGCAGTATTTT.

This chain connects TRBV24-1 to TRBJ1-5; D gene uncertain. This CDR3 has 15 residues. The V gene's germline CDR1 is KGHDR and CDR2 SFDVKD. The V and J ends lost 4 bases and 4 bases respectively, with 13 bases between them. The CDR3 sequence is CATSEGVFENQPQHF. The CDR3 DNA sequence: TGTGCCACCAGTGAAGGCGTTTTTGAAAATCAGCCCCAGCATTTT.

This chain uses TRBV12-3 or TRBV12-4 with TRBJ1-1; TRBD1 agrees at 7 bases. The CDR3 is made up of 12 amino acids. J lost 11 bases, V lost 5 bases, and 8 bases had no gene match. In nucleotides, the CDR3 is TGTGCCAGCAGTGACGGACAGGTGGAGGCTTTCTTT. Translation gives CASSDGQVEAFF.

This clonotype was seen once. The chain is built from TRBV14 and TRBJ2-1, with D perhaps TRBD2 (6 bases). Germline CDR1 reads SGHDN; CDR2 reads FVKESK. The CDR3 is 16 residues long. V was cut by 2 bases and J by 0 bases, with 11 bases left in between. CDR3 amino acids: CASSQLGGSSYNEQFF. CDR3 DNA: TGTGCCAGCAGCCAACTCGGGGGAAGCTCCTACAATGAGCAGTTCTTC.

This clonotype came up many times. The V gene is TRBV7-2, the J gene TRBJ2-4; TRBD2 agrees at 9 bases. CDR3 size: 15 residues. Germline trimming cut 6 bases from V and 6 bases from J; bases unmatched to any gene: 9. CDR1 is SGHTA and CDR2 is FQGNSA in the germline V gene. The CDR3 sequence: CASRPPGGRANIQYF. In DNA form, the CDR3 reads TGTGCCAGCAGGCCTCCGGGCGGGAGGGCAAACATTCAGTACTTC.

This sequence joins TRBV5-6 and TRBJ2-1; maybe TRBD2 (6 bases). This CDR3 region has 16 residues. In germline, CDR1 is SGHDT, CDR2 YYEEEE. V lost 4 bases and J lost 2, with 16 bases in between. The DNA of the CDR3 is TGTGCCAGCAGCAGCTTGGGCGGGATGACCTACAATGAGCAGTTCTTC. Its protein product is CASSSLGGMTYNEQFF.

The rearrangement links TRBV10-3 to TRBJ2-5, with a tentative D call TRBD2 (6 bases). This CDR3 has 14 amino acids. V was shortened by 3 bases and J by 1 base, with 9 bases between the two germline ends. The germline V gene has CDR1 ENHRY and CDR2 SYGVKD. This chain's CDR3 is CAISDSTSQETQYF. The CDR3, as DNA: TGTGCCATCAGTGATTCGACTAGCCAAGAGACCCAGTACTTC.

The chain couples TRBV29-1 to TRBJ2-3; possibly TRBD1 for D (6 bases). The V and J ends lost 7 bases and 2 bases respectively, with 19 bases between them. Germline CDR1 is SQVTM and CDR2 is ANQGSEA. The CDR3 length is 15 residues. CDR3 residues: CSGTSTTGPTDTQYF. The CDR3 nucleotides read TGCAGCGGAACATCTACGACAGGACCCACAGATACGCAGTATTTT.

The CDR3 region is CASSLGASAYNEQFF. CDR3 DNA: TGTGCCAGCAGCTTAGGGGCTAGCGCGTACAATGAGCAGTTCTTC. V and J are TRBV7-2 and TRBJ2-1; tentative D call: TRBD2 (6 bases). In germline, CDR1 is SGHTA, CDR2 FQGNSA. The V and J ends lost 1 base and 4 bases respectively, with 11 bases between them. This CDR3 is 15 amino acids long.

The DNA of the CDR3 is TGTGCCAGCTCACCTCAGGAGGTGGGCAATCAGCCCCAGCATTTT. Translated, it gives CASSPQEVGNQPQHF. The chain has TRBV18 and TRBJ1-5; D remains ambiguous. Trimming took 3 bases from V and 2 from J, leaving 11 bases between them. This CDR3 is built from 15 residues. Germline V gives CDR1 KGHSH, CDR2 LQKENI.

A few counts support this clonotype. V usage is TRBV7-6 and J usage is TRBJ1-2, with TRBD1 matching over 7 bases. The trim removed 1 base at V and 0 bases at J, leaving 8 bases unmatched. Germline V gene lookup returns CDR1 SGHVS and CDR2 FNYEAQ. CDR3 size: 17 residues. CDR3 sequence: CASSLEARTGPNYGYTF. The CDR3 DNA reads TGTGCCAGCAGCTTAGAAGCTCGGACAGGACCTAACTATGGCTACACCTTC.